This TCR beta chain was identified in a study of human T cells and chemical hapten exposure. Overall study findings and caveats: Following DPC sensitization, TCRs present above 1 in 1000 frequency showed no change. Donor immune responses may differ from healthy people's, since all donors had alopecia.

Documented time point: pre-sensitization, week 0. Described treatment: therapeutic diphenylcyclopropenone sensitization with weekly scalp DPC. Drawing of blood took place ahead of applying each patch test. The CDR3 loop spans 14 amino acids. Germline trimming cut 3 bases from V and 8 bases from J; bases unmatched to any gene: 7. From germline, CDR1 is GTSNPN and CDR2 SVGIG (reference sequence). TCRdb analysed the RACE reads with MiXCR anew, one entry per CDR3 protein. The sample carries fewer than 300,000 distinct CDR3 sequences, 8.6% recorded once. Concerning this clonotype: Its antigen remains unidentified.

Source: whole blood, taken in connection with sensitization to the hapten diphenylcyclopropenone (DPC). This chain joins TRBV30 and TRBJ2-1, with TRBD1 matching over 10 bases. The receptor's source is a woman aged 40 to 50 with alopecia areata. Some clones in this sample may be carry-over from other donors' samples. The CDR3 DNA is TGTGCCTGGAGCCTCGGGACAGGGGCCCATGAGCAGTTCTTC. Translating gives CAWSLGTGAHEQFF.